The entry below gives a single T cell receptor (beta chain) sequence along with its context. Antigen unknown. This sample was taken from a study of cytomegalovirus exposure and HLA in healthy donors. Notes on the study in general: A later look showed TCR association rates differing by HLA locus, highest for DRB1 and lowest for HLA-C. It was only CMV serostatus that was available as immune exposure information. The number of N-insertions in an Asian-associated ancestry cluster was reportedly below the approximately 700-donor mean in a later analysis.

The CDR3 has 13 residues. The V end lost 1 base, the J end lost 1 base, and 4 bases lay between the germline ends. The germline V gene encodes CDR1 MNHNS and CDR2 SASEGT. The PCR ran on 60 Vbeta and 13 Jbeta primers. Assay: immunoSEQ multiplex PCR; the TCRdb copy retains only in-frame clones and omits some. The repertoire includes about 140,000 clones, approximately 78% of them detected once, and around 2.9% sits in the top ten. These donors counted as nominally healthy when sampled, but unrecorded immune exposures were likely. The chain recombines TRBV6-1 with TRBJ1-1; D not resolved. The source of this sequence is a female donor in good health and CMV-seronegative. Material: PBMCs. The CDR3: CASSEVRNTEAFF. The CDR3 DNA reads TGTGCCAGCAGTGAAGTGAGGAACACTGAAGCTTTCTTT.